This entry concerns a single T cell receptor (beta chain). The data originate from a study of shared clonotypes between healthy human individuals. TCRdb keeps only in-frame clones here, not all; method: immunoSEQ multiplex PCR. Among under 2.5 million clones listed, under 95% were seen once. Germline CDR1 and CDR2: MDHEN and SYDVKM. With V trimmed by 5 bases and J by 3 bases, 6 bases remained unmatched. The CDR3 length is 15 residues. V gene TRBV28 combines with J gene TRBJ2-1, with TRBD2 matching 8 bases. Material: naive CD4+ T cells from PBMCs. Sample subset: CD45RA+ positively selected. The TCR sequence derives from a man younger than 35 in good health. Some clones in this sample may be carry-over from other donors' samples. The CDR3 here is CASSLAGLDYNEQFF. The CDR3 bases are TGTGCCAGCAGTCTTGCGGGACTAGACTACAATGAGCAGTTCTTC.